Listed here are 22 T cell receptor beta chains from one sample, sequenced in a study of cytomegalovirus exposure and HLA in healthy donors. 60 Vbeta and 13 Jbeta primers were used in PCR. Clones were sequenced by immunoSEQ multiplex PCR, and TCRdb holds only the in-frame ones, with some missing. The sample includes some 190,000 clones, over 80% of them seen just once. Specimen: PBMCs. The receptor source for this set is a girl aged 5 to 17 in good health and CMV-seropositive.

This chain connects TRBV9 to TRBJ1-2; a possible D gene is TRBD1 (5 bases). Trimming pared 3 bases from V and 4 bases from J, leaving 13 bases between. Germline CDR1 and CDR2: SGDLS and YYNGEE. This CDR3 has 14 residues. The CDR3 is CASSGGREGYGYTF. The CDR3, as DNA: TGTGCCAGCAGCGGCGGCAGGGAAGGCTATGGCTACACCTTC.

The CDR3 protein is CASSRQGPQETQYF. The CDR3 nucleotides read TGTGCCAGCAGTAGACAGGGCCCTCAAGAGACCCAGTACTTC. The chain uses TRBV6-5 and TRBJ2-5, with 7 bases lining up with TRBD1. With 5 bases clipped from V and 2 bases from J, the junction kept 5 bases outside the gene matches. The CDR3 is 14 amino acids. Germline CDR1 and CDR2: MNHEY and SVGAGI.

As regards this clone: Other DNA sequences from this sample encode an identical CDR3 as well. DNA for the CDR3: TGCGCCAGCAGCCAAGTGGGGGGAAATGAGCAGTTCTTC. This gives the protein CASSQVGGNEQFF. This chain links TRBV4-1 with TRBJ2-1; D is perhaps TRBD2 (6 bases). Germline CDR1 reads MGHRA; CDR2 reads YSYEKL. Between the trimmed V and J ends, which lost 1 base and 7 bases, there was a span of 8 bases. CDR3 length: 13 amino acids.

This chain uses TRBV5-1 with TRBJ2-7; TRBD2 matches 8 bases. J lost 3 bases, V lost 2 bases, and 1 base had no gene match. In germline, CDR1 is SGHRS, CDR2 YFSETQ. The CDR3 consists of 13 residues. The CDR3 protein is CASSFTSGYEQYF. CDR3 nucleotide sequence: TGCGCCAGCAGCTTTACTAGCGGCTACGAGCAGTACTTC.

V gene TRBV13 combines with J gene TRBJ2-7; D is uncertain. The CDR3 spans 13 residues. Germline CDR1 is PRHDT and CDR2 is FYEKMQ (reference sequence). V shed 0 bases and J shed 2 bases, with 5 bases lying between them. Here the CDR3 reads CASSLGQTYEQYF. The CDR3 bases are TGTGCCAGCAGCTTAGGACAGACCTACGAGCAGTACTTC.

The rearrangement links TRBV30 to TRBJ2-5; D ambiguous. Germline assignment: CDR1 GTSNPN and CDR2 SVGIG (reference sequence). The CDR3 consists of 11 residues. The V gene lost 3 bases and the J gene lost 3 bases, with 5 bases spanning the gap. CDR3 sequence reads: CAWRAEETQYF. CDR3 bases: TGTGCCTGGAGGGCCGAAGAGACCCAGTACTTC.

This chain links TRBV7-9 with TRBJ1-1; D ambiguous. Trimming stripped 5 bases from V and 7 bases from J, with 23 bases between. From germline, CDR1 is SEHNR and CDR2 FQNEAQ (reference sequence). This CDR3 comprises 16 residues. CDR3 nucleotide sequence: TGTGCCAGCAGCCCCTGGGTAGTCCCAGGCAGCAATGAAGCTTTCTTT. It is translated as CASSPWVVPGSNEAFF.

V is TRBV7-9 and J is TRBJ2-1, with 10 nucleotides matching TRBD2. Trimming at V came to 4 bases and at J to 13 bases, leaving 16 bases not matched to a gene. The CDR3 runs to 16 residues. Germline CDR1 is SEHNR and CDR2 is FQNEAQ (reference sequence). CDR3 region: CASSSTLSGRATEQFF. The CDR3 nucleotides are TGTGCCAGCAGCTCCACCTTAAGCGGGAGGGCCACTGAACAGTTCTTC.

Notes on this clone: Other DNA sequences in this sample translate to the same CDR3. The chain joins TRBV19 to TRBJ2-5, with a tentative D call TRBD1 (6 bases). The CDR3 contains 13 residues. Trimming removed 3 bases from V and 5 bases from J, with 10 bases in between. From germline, CDR1 is LNHDA and CDR2 SQIVND (reference sequence). In DNA, the CDR3 is TGTGCCAGTAGTATGGGGGACAAGGAGACCCAGTACTTC. This sequence encodes CASSMGDKETQYF.

This clone has just a few counts. The rearrangement uses TRBV6-1 and TRBJ2-7, with 7 bases identical to TRBD1. The CDR3 has 13 residues. With V trimmed by 7 bases and J by 6 bases, 9 bases remained unmatched. The germline V gene encodes CDR1 MNHNS and CDR2 SASEGT. CDR3 in amino acids: CASTQDRASEQYF. The CDR3 DNA is TGTGCCAGCACTCAAGACAGGGCCTCCGAGCAGTACTTC.

CDR3: CASSYASGANNEQFF. In nucleotides, the CDR3 is TGTGCCAGCAGTTACGCTAGCGGGGCCAACAATGAGCAGTTCTTC. The V call is TRBV6-5, the J call TRBJ2-1, with 9 bases identical to TRBD2. Trimming at V came to 2 bases and at J to 5 bases, leaving 4 bases not matched to a gene. The CDR3 covers 15 residues. In germline, CDR1 is MNHEY, CDR2 SVGAGI.

This sequence joins TRBV2 and TRBJ2-3; D perhaps matches TRBD2 (5 bases). The ends were cut back, 1 base at V and 0 bases at J, with 11 bases in the middle. Germline CDR1 reads SNHLY; CDR2 reads FYNNEI. The CDR3 spans 16 residues. The CDR3 is CASSEVERGSTDTQYF. CDR3 sequence (DNA): TGTGCCAGCAGTGAAGTAGAACGGGGTAGCACAGATACGCAGTATTTT.

The rearrangement joins TRBV19 to TRBJ2-5; 10 nucleotides line up with TRBD2. Germline V CDR1 and CDR2: LNHDA, SQIVND (reference sequence). J was trimmed by 2 bases and V by 6 bases; bases with no gene match: 6. The CDR3 is 15 residues long. Here the CDR3 reads CASRRGLAEQETQYF. The CDR3 region has the DNA TGTGCCAGTAGAAGAGGACTAGCGGAGCAAGAGACCCAGTACTTC.

The count of this clone is one. The chain employs TRBV6-6 and TRBJ1-2; maybe TRBD1 (5 bases). Trimming shortened V by 0 bases and J by 8 bases, and 19 bases separated the two germline ends. Germline lookup yields CDR1 MNHNY and CDR2 SVGAGI (reference sequence). The CDR3 length is 16 residues. The CDR3 here is CASSYSSQRQPFGYTF. CDR3 bases: TGTGCCAGCAGTTACTCTAGTCAGCGACAGCCTTTCGGCTACACCTTC.

V usage is TRBV5-1 and J usage is TRBJ1-1, with D uncertain. Trimming pared 2 bases from V and 1 base from J, leaving 9 bases between. This CDR3 has 14 amino acids. Germline V gene sequence: CDR1 SGHRS, CDR2 YFSETQ. The CDR3 DNA reads as TGCGCCAGCAGCTTAGGACTCAAGAACACTGAAGCTTTCTTT. Protein product: CASSLGLKNTEAFF.

The chain has TRBV5-6 and TRBJ2-7; perhaps TRBD1 as D (5 bases). Germline loops: CDR1 SGHDT, CDR2 YYEEEE. Trimming left V 0 bases short and J 11 bases short, with 9 bases between. CDR3 length equals 11 residues. The CDR3 DNA sequence: TGTGCCAGCAGCTTGGGACAGTGGGAGTACTTC. Translated, it gives CASSLGQWEYF. Combining the CDR3 with reference TRBV5-6 and TRBJ2-7 gives the whole variable domain DAGVTQSPTHLIKTRGQQVTLRCSPKSGHDTVSWYQQALGQGPQFIFQYYEEEERQRGNFPDRFSGHQFPNYSSELNVNALLLGDSALYLCASSLGQWEYFGPGTRLTVT.

The rearrangement joins TRBV18 to TRBJ2-5; D is unclear. Trimming removed 3 bases at V and 5 bases at J, with 16 bases between. CDR1 is KGHSH, CDR2 LQKENI, per germline. The CDR3 runs 15 residues. This chain's CDR3 is CASSPILGLRETQYF. The CDR3 DNA reads TGTGCCAGCTCACCTATACTCGGGTTACGCGAGACCCAGTACTTC.

The chain recombines TRBV5-4 with TRBJ2-2, with 8 bases identical to TRBD1. The CDR3 sequence is 16 residues long. Germline lookup yields CDR1 SGHNT and CDR2 YYREEE (reference sequence). The junction had 8 bases not matched to a gene; V was cut back by 5 bases and J by 2 bases. DNA for the CDR3: TGTGCCAGCAGGCCTGACAGGGGCCCCAACACCGGGGAGCTGTTTTTT. Translation: CASRPDRGPNTGELFF. Looking up the rest from reference TRBV5-4 and TRBJ2-2 gives the full variable domain: ETGVTQSPTHLIKTRGQQVTLRCSSQSGHNTVSWYQQALGQGPQFIFQYYREEENGRGNFPPRFSGLQFPNYSSELNVNALELDDSALYLCASRPDRGPNTGELFFGEGSRLTVL.

The chain recombines TRBV5-1 with TRBJ2-2; 9 bases are a match to TRBD2. The germline V gene encodes CDR1 SGHRS and CDR2 YFSETQ. The trim removed 1 base at V and 4 bases at J, leaving 8 bases unmatched. The CDR3 runs 17 residues. The CDR3 here is CASSLRSLAGRTGELFF. CDR3 nucleotides: TGCGCCAGCAGCTTGCGGTCGCTAGCGGGACGCACCGGGGAGCTGTTTTTT.

This rearrangement joins TRBV10-3 to TRBJ2-6; D is perhaps TRBD1 (6 bases). CDR3 length: 19 residues. CDR1 ENHRY and CDR2 SYGVKD come from the germline V gene. V lost 0 bases, J lost 2 bases, and 17 bases lay in between. The CDR3 nucleotides read TGTGCCATCAGTGAGTCGGGGGCCCGGGGAGTAGCTGGGGCCAACGTCCTGACTTTC. It codes for CAISESGARGVAGANVLTF.

The chain has TRBV25-1 and TRBJ2-2, with 7 bases aligning to TRBD1. The CDR3 consists of 14 residues. Trimming took 7 bases from V and 5 from J; bases not matched to a gene: 7. Per germline, CDR1 MGHDK and CDR2 SYGVNS. DNA of the CDR3: TGTGCCAGCACCCAGGGGGAGTATACCGGGGAGCTGTTTTTT. Protein sequence: CASTQGEYTGELFF.

The V call is TRBV9, the J call TRBJ2-2, with 12 bases lining up with TRBD2. J lost 6 bases, V lost 3 bases, and 12 bases had no gene match. The CDR3 runs 18 residues. CDR1 is SGDLS, CDR2 YYNGEE, per germline. The CDR3 here is CASSAVTASGRAPGELFF. DNA of the CDR3: TGTGCCAGCAGCGCTGTAACAGCTAGCGGGAGGGCCCCCGGGGAGCTGTTTTTT.